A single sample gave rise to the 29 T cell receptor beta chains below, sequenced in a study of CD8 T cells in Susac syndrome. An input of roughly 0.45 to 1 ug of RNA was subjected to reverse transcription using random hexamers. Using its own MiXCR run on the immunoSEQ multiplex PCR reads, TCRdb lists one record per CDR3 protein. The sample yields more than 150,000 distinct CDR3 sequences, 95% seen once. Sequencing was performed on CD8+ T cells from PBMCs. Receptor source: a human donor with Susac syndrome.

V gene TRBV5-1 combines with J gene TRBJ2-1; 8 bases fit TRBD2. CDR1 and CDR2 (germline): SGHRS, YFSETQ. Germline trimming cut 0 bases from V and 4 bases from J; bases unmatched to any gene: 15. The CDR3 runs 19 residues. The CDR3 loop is CASSLVFRGGFEEYNEQFF. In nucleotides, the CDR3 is TGCGCCAGCAGCTTGGTGTTTCGGGGGGGCTTTGAAGAATACAATGAGCAGTTCTTC.

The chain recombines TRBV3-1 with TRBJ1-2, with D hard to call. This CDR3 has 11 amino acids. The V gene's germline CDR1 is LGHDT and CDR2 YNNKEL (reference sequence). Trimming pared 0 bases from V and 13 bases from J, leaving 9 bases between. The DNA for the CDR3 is TGTGCCAGCAGCCAAGAACCGGCTAGCACCTTC. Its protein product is CASSQEPASTF.

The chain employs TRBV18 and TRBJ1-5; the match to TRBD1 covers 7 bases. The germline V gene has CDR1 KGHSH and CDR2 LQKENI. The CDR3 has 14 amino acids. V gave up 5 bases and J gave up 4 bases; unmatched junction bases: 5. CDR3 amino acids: CASSGTGENQPQHF. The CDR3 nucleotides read TGTGCCAGCTCAGGCACAGGGGAAAATCAGCCCCAGCATTTT.

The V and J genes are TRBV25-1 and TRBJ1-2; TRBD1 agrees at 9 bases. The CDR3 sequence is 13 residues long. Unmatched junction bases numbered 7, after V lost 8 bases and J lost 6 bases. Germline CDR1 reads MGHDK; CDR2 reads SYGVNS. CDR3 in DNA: TGTGCCAGCGGCTTCGGACAGGGGAATGGCTACACCTTC. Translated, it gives CASGFGQGNGYTF.

CDR3 in DNA: TGTGCCAGCAGCCGAGGACAGGAAAACCACTATGGCTACACCTTC. Protein: CASSRGQENHYGYTF. The rearrangement joins TRBV3-1 to TRBJ1-2; TRBD1 aligns across 7 bases. V shed 4 bases, J shed 3 bases, and the junction held 8 bases outside the gene matches. This CDR3 contains 15 residues. CDR1 and CDR2 from the germline V gene are LGHDT and YNNKEL (reference sequence).

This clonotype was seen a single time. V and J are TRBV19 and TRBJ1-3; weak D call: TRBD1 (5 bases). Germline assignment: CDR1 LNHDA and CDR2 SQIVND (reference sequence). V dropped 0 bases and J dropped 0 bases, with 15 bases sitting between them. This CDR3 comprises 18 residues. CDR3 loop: CASSIESQGRISGNTIYF. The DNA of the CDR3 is TGTGCCAGTAGTATAGAGTCCCAGGGACGAATCTCTGGAAACACCATATATTTT. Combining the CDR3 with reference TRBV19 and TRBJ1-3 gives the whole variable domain DGGITQSPKYLFRKEGQNVTLSCEQNLNHDAMYWYRQDPGQGLRLIYYSQIVNDFQKGDIAEGYSVSREKKESFPLTVTSAQKNPTAFYLCASSIESQGRISGNTIYFGEGSWLTVV.

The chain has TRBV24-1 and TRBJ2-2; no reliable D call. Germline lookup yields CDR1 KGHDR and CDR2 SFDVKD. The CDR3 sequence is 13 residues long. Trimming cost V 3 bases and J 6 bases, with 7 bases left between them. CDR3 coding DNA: TGTGCCACCAGTGATACTCTTTCCGGGGAGCTGTTTTTT. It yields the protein CATSDTLSGELFF.

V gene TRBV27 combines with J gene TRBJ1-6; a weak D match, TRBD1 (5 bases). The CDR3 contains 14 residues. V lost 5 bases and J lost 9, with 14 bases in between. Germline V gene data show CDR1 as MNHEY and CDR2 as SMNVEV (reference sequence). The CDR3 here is CASSDGRVSSPLHF. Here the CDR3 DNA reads TGTGCCAGCAGTGATGGCAGGGTTTCTTCACCCCTCCACTTT.

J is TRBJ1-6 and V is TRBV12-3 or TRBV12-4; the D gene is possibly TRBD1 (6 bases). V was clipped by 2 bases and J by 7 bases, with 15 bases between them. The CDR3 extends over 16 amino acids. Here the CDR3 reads CASSLSGGPSNSPLHF. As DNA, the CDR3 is TGTGCCAGCAGTTTATCCGGGGGCCCCTCGAATTCACCCCTCCACTTT.

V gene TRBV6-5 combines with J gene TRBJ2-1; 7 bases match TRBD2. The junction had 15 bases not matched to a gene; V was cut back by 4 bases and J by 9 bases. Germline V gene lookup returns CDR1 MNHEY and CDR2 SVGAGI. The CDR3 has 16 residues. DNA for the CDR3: TGTGCCAGCAGTTCCGCCAGCGGGAATTTGGGAAGTGAGCAGTTCTTC. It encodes CASSSASGNLGSEQFF.

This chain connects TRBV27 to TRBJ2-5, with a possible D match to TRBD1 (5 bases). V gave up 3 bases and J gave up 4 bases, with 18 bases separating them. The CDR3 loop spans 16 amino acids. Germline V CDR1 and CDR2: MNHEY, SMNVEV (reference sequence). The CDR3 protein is CASSLSTEGSGETQYF. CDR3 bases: TGTGCCAGCAGTTTGTCGACAGAAGGATCGGGAGAGACCCAGTACTTC.

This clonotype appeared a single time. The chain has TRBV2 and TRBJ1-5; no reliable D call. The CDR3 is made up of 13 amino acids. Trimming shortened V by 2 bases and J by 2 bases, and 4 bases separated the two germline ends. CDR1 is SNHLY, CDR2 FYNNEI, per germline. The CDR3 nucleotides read TGTGCCAGCAGTGAATACGGCAATCAGCCCCAGCATTTT. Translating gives CASSEYGNQPQHF.

The CDR3 nucleotides read TGTGCCAGCAGTTCAGTGGCTTCGAACACCGGGGAGCTGTTTTTT. It translates to CASSSVASNTGELFF. The rearrangement uses TRBV12-3 or TRBV12-4 and TRBJ2-2, with D unclear. V dropped 4 bases and J dropped 0 bases, with 9 bases sitting between them. The CDR3 is made up of 15 amino acids.

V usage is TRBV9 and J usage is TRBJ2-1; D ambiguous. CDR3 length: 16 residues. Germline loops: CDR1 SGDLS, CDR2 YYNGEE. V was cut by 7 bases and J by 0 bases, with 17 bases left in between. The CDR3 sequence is CASVAFNESSYNEQFF. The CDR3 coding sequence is TGTGCCAGCGTAGCATTCAACGAGAGCTCCTACAATGAGCAGTTCTTC. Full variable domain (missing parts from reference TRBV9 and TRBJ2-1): DSGVTQTPKHLITATGQRVTLRCSPRSGDLSVYWYQQSLDQGLQFLIQYYNGEERAKGNILERFSAQQFPDLHSELNLSSLELGDSALYFCASVAFNESSYNEQFFGPGTRLTVL.

In DNA form, the CDR3 reads TGTGCCAGCAGCCACCTGACCGGACTGGGGAATGAGCAGTTCTTC. It is translated as CASSHLTGLGNEQFF. J is TRBJ2-1 and V is TRBV4-2; the D gene is possibly TRBD2 (5 bases). Trimming removed 3 bases at V and 7 bases at J, with 16 bases between. The CDR3 runs 15 residues. Germline CDR1 LGHNA, CDR2 YNFKEQ.

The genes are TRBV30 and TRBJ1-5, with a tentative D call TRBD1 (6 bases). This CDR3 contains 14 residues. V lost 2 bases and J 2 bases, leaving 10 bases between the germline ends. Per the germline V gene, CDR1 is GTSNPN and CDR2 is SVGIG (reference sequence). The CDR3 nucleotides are TGTGCCTGGAGTAGGGGGTTCGGCAATCAGCCCCAGCATTTT. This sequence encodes CAWSRGFGNQPQHF.

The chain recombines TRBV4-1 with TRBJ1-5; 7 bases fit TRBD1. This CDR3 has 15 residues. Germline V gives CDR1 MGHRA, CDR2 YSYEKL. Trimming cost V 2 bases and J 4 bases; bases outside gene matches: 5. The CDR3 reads CASSQTGEGNQPQHF. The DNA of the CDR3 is TGCGCCAGCAGCCAAACAGGGGAGGGGAATCAGCCCCAGCATTTT.

This CDR3 is CATSLGLMNNEQFF. The CDR3 region has the DNA TGTGCCACCTCCCTAGGACTAATGAACAATGAGCAGTTCTTC. The gene calls are TRBV3-1 and TRBJ2-1; a weak D match, TRBD2 (6 bases). V lost 10 bases and J lost 5, with 18 bases in between. Germline CDR1 reads LGHDT; CDR2 reads YNNKEL (reference sequence). This CDR3 spans 14 amino acids.

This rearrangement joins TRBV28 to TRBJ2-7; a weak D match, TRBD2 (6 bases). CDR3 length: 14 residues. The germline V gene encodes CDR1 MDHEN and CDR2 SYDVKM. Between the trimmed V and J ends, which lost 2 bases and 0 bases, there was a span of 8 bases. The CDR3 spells CASSLRGLSYEQYF. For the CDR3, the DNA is TGTGCCAGCAGTTTAAGGGGACTCTCCTACGAGCAGTACTTC.

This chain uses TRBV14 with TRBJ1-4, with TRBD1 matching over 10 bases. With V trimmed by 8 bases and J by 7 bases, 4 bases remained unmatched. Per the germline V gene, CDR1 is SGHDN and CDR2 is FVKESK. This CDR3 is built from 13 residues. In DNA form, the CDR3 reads TGTGCCAGCGGGGACAGGGGAACTGAAAAACTGTTTTTT. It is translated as CASGDRGTEKLFF. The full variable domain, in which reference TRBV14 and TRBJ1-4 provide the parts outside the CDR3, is EAGVTQFPSHSVIEKGQTVTLRCDPISGHDNLYWYRRVMGKEIKFLLHFVKESKQDESGMPNNRFLAERTGGTYSTLKVQPAELEDSGVYFCASGDRGTEKLFFGSGTQLSVL.

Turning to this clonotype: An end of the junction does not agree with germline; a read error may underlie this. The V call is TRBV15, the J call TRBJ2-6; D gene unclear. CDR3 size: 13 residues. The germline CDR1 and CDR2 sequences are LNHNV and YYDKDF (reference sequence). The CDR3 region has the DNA TGTGCCACCAGCAGAGATTTTGGCAACATCCTGACTTTC. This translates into CATSRDFGNILTF.

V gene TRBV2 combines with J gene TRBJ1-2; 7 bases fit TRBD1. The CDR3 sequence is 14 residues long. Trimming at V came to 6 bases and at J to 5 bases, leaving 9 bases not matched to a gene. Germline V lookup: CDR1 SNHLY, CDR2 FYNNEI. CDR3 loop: CASSLGQETYGYTF. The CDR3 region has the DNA TGTGCCAGCAGCCTAGGACAGGAAACTTATGGCTACACCTTC. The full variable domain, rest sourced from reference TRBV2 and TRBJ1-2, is EPEVTQTPSHQVTQMGQEVILRCVPISNHLYFYWYRQILGQKVEFLVSFYNNEISEKSEIFDDQFSVERPDGSNFTLKIRSTKLEDSAMYFCASSLGQETYGYTFGSGTRLTVV.

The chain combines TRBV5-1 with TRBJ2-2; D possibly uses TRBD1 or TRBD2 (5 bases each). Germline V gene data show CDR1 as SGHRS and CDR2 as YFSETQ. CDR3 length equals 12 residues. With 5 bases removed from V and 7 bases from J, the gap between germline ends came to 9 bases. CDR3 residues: CASRGENGELFF. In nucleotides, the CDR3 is TGCGCCAGCAGGGGGGAAAACGGGGAGCTGTTTTTT.

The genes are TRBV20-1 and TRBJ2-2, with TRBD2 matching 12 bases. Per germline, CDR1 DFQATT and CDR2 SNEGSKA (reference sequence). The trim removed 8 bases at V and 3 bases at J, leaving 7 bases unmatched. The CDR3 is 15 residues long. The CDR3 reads CSCSGTSGYTGELFF. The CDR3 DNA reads TGCAGTTGCTCCGGGACTAGCGGGTACACCGGGGAGCTGTTTTTT.

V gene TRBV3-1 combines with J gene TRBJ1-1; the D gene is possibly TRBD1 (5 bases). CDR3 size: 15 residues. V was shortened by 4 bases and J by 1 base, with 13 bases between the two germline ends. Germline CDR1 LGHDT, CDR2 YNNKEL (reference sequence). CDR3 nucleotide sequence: TGTGCCAGCAGCCCCCCGGGACCCACGAACACTGAAGCTTTCTTT. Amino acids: CASSPPGPTNTEAFF.

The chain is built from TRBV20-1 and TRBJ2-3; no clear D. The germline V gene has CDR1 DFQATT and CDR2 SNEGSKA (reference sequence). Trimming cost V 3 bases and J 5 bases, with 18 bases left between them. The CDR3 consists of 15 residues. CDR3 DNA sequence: TGCAGTGCTAGCTGGCTAACTCAAAACAAAGATACGCAGTATTTT. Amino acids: CSASWLTQNKDTQYF.

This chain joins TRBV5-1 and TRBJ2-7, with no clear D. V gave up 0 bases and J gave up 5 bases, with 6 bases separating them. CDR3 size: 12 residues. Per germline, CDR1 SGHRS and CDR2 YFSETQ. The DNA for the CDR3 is TGCGCCAGCAGCTTGGGTAGTGACGAGCAGTACTTC. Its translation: CASSLGSDEQYF.

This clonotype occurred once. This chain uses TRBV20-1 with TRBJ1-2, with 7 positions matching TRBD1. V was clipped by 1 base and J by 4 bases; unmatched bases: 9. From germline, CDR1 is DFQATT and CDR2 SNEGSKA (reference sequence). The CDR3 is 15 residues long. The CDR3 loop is CSARGQGQSSYGYTF. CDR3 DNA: TGCAGTGCTAGAGGCCAGGGACAGTCTTCCTATGGCTACACCTTC.

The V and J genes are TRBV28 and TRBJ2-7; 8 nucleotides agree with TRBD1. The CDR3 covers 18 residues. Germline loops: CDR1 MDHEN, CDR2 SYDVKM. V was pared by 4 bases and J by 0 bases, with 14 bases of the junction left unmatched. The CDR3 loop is CASSSFRTRTGNSYEQYF. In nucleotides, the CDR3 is TGTGCCAGCAGTTCTTTTCGAACCCGGACAGGGAACTCCTACGAGCAGTACTTC.